A single T cell receptor beta chain is shown here with its context. Its antigen has not been determined. No base quality information exists; no much larger clone differs at one position. One collaborating source in Seattle enrolled patients during active infection and followed them longitudinally through the course of disease. Each collaborating institution followed its own protocols to collect whole blood in K2EDTA tubes. For TCRbeta analysis, collaborators shipped samples in one of three forms: frozen whole blood, isolated PBMCs, or DNA extracted from either of those sample types. The sample comes from a study of blood T cell repertoires in COVID-19 (dated by TCRdb to 2019 to 2021). Study-level background: The collaborator samples originated in the United States, Italy and Spain and spanned the acute and convalescent phases of COVID-19. The prospective study material was composed of cDNA or gDNA derived from T cells, B-cell-depleted T cells, or PBMCs. The dataset comprised deeply sampled blood TCRbeta repertoires from subjects exposed to, actively infected with, or recovered from COVID-19. The repertoires were released in a freely available public database meant as a resource for research on the immune response to SARS-CoV-2. Samples came from the ongoing ImmuneRACE study (first 160 participants) plus 1,254 subjects from 6 global collaborators. Nearly every sample came with metadata listing a de-identified subject ID, COVID-19 status, age in years and sex. HLA class I and class II types, where available, came from metadata supplied by the sample provider rather than from assay-based typing.

Overall study outcomes, separate from this receptor: The quantity of clinical and demographic metadata differed by source and by participant and was supplied without curation.

The germline V gene yields SGHTA for CDR1 and FQGNSA for CDR2. The CDR3 goes from the cysteine to the phenylalanine over 22 residues. Solely the CDR3 DNA is kept, with 66 bases framed from the first base. For this chain, trimming is 0 bases at the V end and 5 bases at the J end, and the number of junction bases without a gene match is 21. TCRbeta CDR3 regions were amplified from genomic DNA by means of the immunoSEQ Assay, a bias-controlled multiplex PCR. On the study's bioinformatics: The number of nucleated cells in each sample was estimated from the amplification of reference gene primers within the assay. Sequence reads were collapsed and filtered to measure the absolute abundance of every unique TCRbeta CDR3 rearrangement. For each sample, productive Simpson clonality was calculated as the square root of Simpson's diversity index across productive rearrangements. TCRdb stores this immuneACCESS table with in-frame sequences only. Part of the clones is absent; in the studies checked, under half of the shortfall reflects unresolved V genes, and no reason is known for the rest. V and J calls and clone size are copied from that table; D and trimming were computed from the DNA. The sample records 250,000 to 300,000 clones, 75% to 90% of which are singletons. The ten largest clonotypes hold around 9.6% of the sample.

The receptor chain draws on TRBV7-2 and TRBJ2-1, and 11 bases in between align with TRBD2. Sequencing input: peripheral blood. The clonotype was recovered from an older woman with COVID-19, enrolled during active disease. The DNA sequence reads TGTGCCAGCAGCTTAGCGCTAATAGAGATCGCTAGCGGGAGGACGGTTAACAATGAGCAGTTCTTC. This codes for CASSLALIEIASGRTVNNEQFF.